This T cell receptor (beta chain) is from a study of regulatory T cells in long-lasting Graves disease. This clonotype was detected a few times. Investigators prepared the TCR beta libraries by applying iRepertoire HTBI primers and Arm-PCR of CDR3 regions. TCRdb re-analysed the multiplex PCR reads in MiXCR, keeping a single row per CDR3 protein. The repertoire holds approximately 400,000 distinct CDR3 sequences, with under 15% as singletons. Stated time point: newly diagnosed GD, antithyroid drugs for less than 3 months. PBMCs were the source of the RNA used for TCR sequencing. From germline, CDR1 is WSHSY and CDR2 SAAADI. This CDR3 spans 17 amino acids. V trimming: 3 bases; J trimming: 0 bases; junction bases outside the gene matches: 10. This sample was also put to use in a study of T cells in Graves' hyperthyroidism and ophthalmopathy.

The receptor's source is a woman aged 25-40 years with Graves disease. This chain links TRBV10-2 with TRBJ2-5, with 7 bases that match TRBD1. Material: peripheral blood mononuclear cells (PBMCs), obtained at new diagnosis, from a patient treated with antithyroid drugs. The CDR3 is CASSDFLRGRYQETQYF. The CDR3 region has the DNA TGCGCCAGCAGTGACTTTTTGAGGGGGCGGTACCAAGAGACCCAGTACTTC.